This TCR beta chain was sequenced for a study of T cells after yellow fever vaccination. Overall study findings and caveats: Post-booster reappearance was seen for most primary-vaccination clones (around 96% CD4, around 89% CD8).

Generation of TCR cDNA used 5'RACE template switching (which added a universal primer site and UMIs). TCRdb independently ran MiXCR on the 5' RACE reads; one entry per CDR3 protein. The sample shows hundreds of thousands of distinct CDR3 sequences, about 17% of them seen only once. The CDR3 loop spans 13 amino acids. Germline V gene sequence: CDR1 SGHTA, CDR2 FQGNSA. V dropped 3 bases and J dropped 10; count of bases not matched to a gene: 6. As concerns this clonotype: The antigen remains undetermined.

The sample was PBMCs, taken before the yellow fever booster vaccination. The genes are TRBV7-2 and TRBJ2-4, with TRBD2 matching over 7 bases. The TCR sequence derives from a young man who received the YFV17D yellow fever vaccine. CDR3 DNA: TGTGCCAGCAGCTTGTCCGGGACTACAATTCAGTACTTC. It yields the protein CASSLSGTTIQYF.